The clone carrying this T cell receptor beta chain was seen just once. The time point denotes: pretreatment peripheral blood. The CDR3 consists of 17 residues. Germline CDR1 reads MGHRA; CDR2 reads YSYEKL. Trimming removed 2 bases from V and 5 bases from J; junction bases left unmatched: 10. This entry is derived from a study of PD-L1 blockade in urothelial cancer. As for the study in general: Bladder-origin urothelial cancer in males covered twenty-five of 29 patients.

Some clones are missing from TCRdb's copy, which holds only in-frame ones; the method was immunoSEQ multiplex PCR. Seen here are about 63,000 clones, roughly 80% observed once, and the top ten hold 5% to 7%. The origin of this receptor is a man between 65 and 85 years old with urothelial cancer. The material sequenced was PBMCs, taken around atezolizumab (anti-PD-L1) treatment. V gene TRBV4-1 combines with J gene TRBJ1-3, with TRBD1 matching over 9 bases. CDR3 bases: TGCGCCAGCAGCCAACCAACCCGGACAGGGGCGAGAAACACCATATATTTT. Amino acids: CASSQPTRTGARNTIYF.